This is a list of T cell receptor beta chains from one sample in a study of TIL therapy for anti-PD-1-resistant metastatic lung cancer. Only in-frame clones appear in the TCRdb table, and some are missing; sequencing was by immunoSEQ multiplex PCR. The sample lists about 46,000 clones; 80% to 90% were seen once. Here the sequenced sample was blood, taken at baseline. The receptor set was obtained from a person between 25 and 79 years old with non-small cell lung cancer. CDR3s include the opening cysteine and the closing phenylalanine or tryptophan. The D gene is left open where the match is weak. The size field is filled for only some rows; it gives once, few, many or a size class.

size: .; J: TRBJ1-5; V: TRBV2; D: TRBD1; CDR3: CASSGTGGHQPQHF; DNA: TGTGCCAGCAGTGGGACAGGGGGCCATCAGCCCCAGCATTTT
size: .; J: TRBJ2-7; V: TRBV5-1; D: .; CDR3: CASSFEAGRAREQYF; DNA: TGCGCCAGCAGCTTTGAGGCAGGGAGAGCCAGGGAGCAGTACTTC
size: .; J: TRBJ2-2; V: TRBV7-2; D: .; CDR3: CASSLAGTENTGELFF; DNA: TGTGCCAGCAGCTTGGCCGGGACTGAGAACACCGGGGAGCTGTTTTTT
size: .; J: TRBJ2-1; V: TRBV6-6; D: .; CDR3: CASSYSRPGIRSEQFF; DNA: TGTGCCAGCAGTTACTCTAGACCGGGGATACGGAGTGAGCAGTTCTTC
size: .; J: TRBJ2-5; V: TRBV7-9; D: .; CDR3: CASSSAVGGQETQYF; DNA: TGTGCCAGCAGCTCGGCGGTAGGGGGTCAAGAGACCCAGTACTTC
size: .; J: TRBJ2-7; V: TRBV28; D: .; CDR3: CATPPGPLAYEQYF; DNA: TGTGCCACCCCGCCGGGACCCCTGGCCTACGAGCAGTACTTC
size: .; J: TRBJ2-2; V: TRBV5-1; D: TRBD2; CDR3: CASLRREMATGELFF; DNA: TGCGCCAGCCTGAGGCGGGAGATGGCCACCGGGGAGCTGTTTTTT
size: .; J: TRBJ2-5; V: TRBV29-1; D: .; CDR3: CSVERGDGAPVETQYF; DNA: TGCAGCGTTGAGAGAGGGGATGGGGCTCCAGTTGAGACCCAGTACTTC
size: few; J: TRBJ1-1; V: TRBV4-2; D: .; CDR3: CASSQVGWEGNTEAFF; DNA: TGTGCCAGCAGCCAAGTGGGGTGGGAGGGGAACACTGAAGCTTTCTTT
size: .; J: TRBJ2-1; V: TRBV23-1; D: .; CDR3: CASRQDNEQFF; DNA: TGCGCCAGCAGACAGGACAATGAGCAGTTCTTC
size: .; J: TRBJ1-1; V: TRBV28; D: TRBD1; CDR3: CASSLLWGTGETEAFF; DNA: TGTGCCAGCAGTTTATTATGGGGGACAGGGGAGACTGAAGCTTTCTTT
size: .; J: TRBJ2-5; V: TRBV12-5; D: .; CDR3: CASGLGAETQYF; DNA: TGTGCTAGTGGTTTGGGAGCGGAGACCCAGTACTTC
size: .; J: TRBJ2-5; V: TRBV7-9; D: .; CDR3: CASSLAFQGRVETQYF; DNA: TGTGCCAGCAGCTTAGCATTCCAGGGAAGAGTAGAGACCCAGTACTTC
size: .; J: TRBJ1-1; V: TRBV30; D: .; CDR3: CAWARTGRTEAFF; DNA: TGTGCCTGGGCTCGGACGGGGAGAACTGAAGCTTTCTTT
size: .; J: TRBJ2-3; V: TRBV3-1/TRBV3-2; D: TRBD2; CDR3: CASSPSRAGGTDTQYF; DNA: TGTGCCAGCAGCCCCTCTCGGGCGGGGGGCACAGATACGCAGTATTTT
size: .; J: TRBJ2-5; V: TRBV11-2; D: .; CDR3: CASSLDGAGQETQYF; DNA: TGTGCCAGCAGCTTAGATGGGGCAGGGCAAGAGACCCAGTACTTC
size: .; J: TRBJ1-1; V: TRBV30; D: .; CDR3: CAWSVGRNTEAFF; DNA: TGTGCCTGGAGTGTAGGTCGGAACACTGAAGCTTTCTTT
size: .; J: TRBJ1-1; V: TRBV2; D: .; CDR3: CASSEGQIREAFF; DNA: TGTGCCAGCAGTGAAGGACAGATTAGAGAAGCTTTCTTT
size: .; J: TRBJ2-2; V: TRBV3-1/TRBV3-2; D: .; CDR3: CASSHPALTGELFF; DNA: TGTGCCAGCAGCCACCCTGCATTGACCGGGGAGCTGTTTTTT
size: .; J: TRBJ2-7; V: TRBV2; D: .; CDR3: CATRTLGHDEQYF; DNA: TGTGCCACAAGGACCCTAGGTCACGACGAGCAGTACTTC
size: .; J: TRBJ2-7; V: TRBV10-1; D: TRBD2; CDR3: CASKPGLAGYEQYF; DNA: TGCGCCAGCAAACCGGGACTAGCCGGTTACGAGCAGTACTTC
size: .; J: TRBJ2-7; V: TRBV3-1/TRBV3-2; D: .; CDR3: CASSQDNASDEQYF; DNA: TGTGCCAGCAGCCAAGATAACGCGTCTGACGAGCAGTACTTC
size: .; J: TRBJ2-2; V: TRBV7-2; D: TRBD2; CDR3: CASSLGLAGVSGELFF; DNA: TGTGCCAGCAGCTTAGGACTAGCGGGAGTATCCGGGGAGCTGTTTTTT
size: .; J: TRBJ2-7; V: TRBV29-1; D: .; CDR3: CSVARHDTYEQYF; DNA: TGCAGCGTTGCCAGGCACGATACCTACGAGCAGTACTTC
size: .; J: TRBJ2-2; V: TRBV18; D: TRBD2; CDR3: CASSPQRGSDTGELFF; DNA: TGTGCCAGCTCACCACAACGCGGGAGTGACACCGGGGAGCTGTTTTTT
size: .; J: TRBJ1-3; V: TRBV4-3; D: .; CDR3: CASSRYYEGSGGNTIYF; DNA: TGCGCCAGCAGCCGATACTACGAGGGGTCTGGAGGAAACACCATATATTTT
size: .; J: TRBJ2-1; V: TRBV11-2; D: .; CDR3: CASSPFAASYNEQFF; DNA: TGTGCCAGCAGCCCGTTTGCGGCCTCCTACAATGAGCAGTTCTTC
size: .; J: TRBJ2-5; V: TRBV24-1; D: TRBD1; CDR3: CATGQGISETQYF; DNA: TGTGCCACTGGACAGGGGATTTCAGAGACCCAGTACTTC
size: .; J: TRBJ2-1; V: TRBV6-1; D: TRBD2; CDR3: CASSEQRGSYNEQFF; DNA: TGTGCCAGCAGTGAACAGCGGGGCTCCTACAATGAGCAGTTCTTC
size: .; J: TRBJ2-1; V: TRBV25-1; D: .; CDR3: CASSEPAGLSYEQFF; DNA: TGTGCCAGCAGTGAGCCGGCAGGCCTTAGCTATGAGCAGTTCTTC
size: .; J: TRBJ2-2; V: TRBV27; D: TRBD2; CDR3: CASSPSGGRAVELFF; DNA: TGTGCCAGCAGTCCCTCGGGAGGACGGGCGGTGGAGCTGTTTTTT
size: .; J: TRBJ2-2; V: TRBV19; D: .; CDR3: CASNMEGGEPSNTGELFF; DNA: TGTGCCAGTAATATGGAGGGGGGCGAGCCCTCGAACACCGGGGAGCTGTTTTTT
size: .; J: TRBJ1-5; V: TRBV30; D: TRBD1; CDR3: CAWSVTGGFDQPQHF; DNA: TGTGCCTGGAGTGTAACAGGGGGCTTTGATCAGCCCCAGCATTTT
size: .; J: TRBJ1-1; V: TRBV30; D: .; CDR3: CAWSVEMNTEAFF; DNA: TGTGCCTGGAGTGTCGAGATGAACACTGAAGCTTTCTTT
size: .; J: TRBJ2-7; V: TRBV18; D: .; CDR3: CASSPARSYEQYF; DNA: TGTGCCAGCTCACCGGCGCGGTCCTACGAGCAGTACTTC
size: .; J: TRBJ1-1; V: TRBV7-3; D: TRBD1; CDR3: CASSLIGTGDTEAFF; DNA: TGTGCCAGTAGCTTAATCGGGACAGGAGACACTGAAGCTTTCTTT
size: .; J: TRBJ2-7; V: TRBV5-1; D: .; CDR3: CASSRQNKHEQYF; DNA: TGCGCCAGCAGCAGACAGAACAAACACGAGCAGTACTTC
size: .; J: TRBJ2-7; V: TRBV11-2; D: .; CDR3: CASSLTHRSHEQYF; DNA: TGTGCCAGCAGCTTAACGCATAGGTCCCACGAGCAGTACTTC
size: .; J: TRBJ1-1; V: TRBV18; D: .; CDR3: CASSPDRTEAFF; DNA: TGTGCCAGCTCACCCGACAGAACTGAAGCTTTCTTT
size: .; J: TRBJ1-6; V: TRBV7-2; D: .; CDR3: CASSFRSGDNSPLHF; DNA: TGTGCCAGCAGCTTTCGGTCAGGTGATAATTCACCCCTCCACTTT